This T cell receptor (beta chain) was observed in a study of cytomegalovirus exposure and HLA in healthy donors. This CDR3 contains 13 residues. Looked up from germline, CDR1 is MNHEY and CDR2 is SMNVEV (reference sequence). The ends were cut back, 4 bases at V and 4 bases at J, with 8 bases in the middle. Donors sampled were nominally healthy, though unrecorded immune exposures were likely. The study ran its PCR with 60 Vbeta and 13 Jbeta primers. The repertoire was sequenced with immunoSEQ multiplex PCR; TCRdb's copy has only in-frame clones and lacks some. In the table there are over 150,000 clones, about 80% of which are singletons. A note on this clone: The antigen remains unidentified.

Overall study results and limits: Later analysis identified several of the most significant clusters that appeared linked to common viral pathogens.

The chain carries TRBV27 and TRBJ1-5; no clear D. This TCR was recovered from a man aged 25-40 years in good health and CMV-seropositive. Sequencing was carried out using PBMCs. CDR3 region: CASSWSVNQPQHF. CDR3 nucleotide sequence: TGTGCCAGCAGTTGGTCAGTGAATCAGCCCCAGCATTTT.